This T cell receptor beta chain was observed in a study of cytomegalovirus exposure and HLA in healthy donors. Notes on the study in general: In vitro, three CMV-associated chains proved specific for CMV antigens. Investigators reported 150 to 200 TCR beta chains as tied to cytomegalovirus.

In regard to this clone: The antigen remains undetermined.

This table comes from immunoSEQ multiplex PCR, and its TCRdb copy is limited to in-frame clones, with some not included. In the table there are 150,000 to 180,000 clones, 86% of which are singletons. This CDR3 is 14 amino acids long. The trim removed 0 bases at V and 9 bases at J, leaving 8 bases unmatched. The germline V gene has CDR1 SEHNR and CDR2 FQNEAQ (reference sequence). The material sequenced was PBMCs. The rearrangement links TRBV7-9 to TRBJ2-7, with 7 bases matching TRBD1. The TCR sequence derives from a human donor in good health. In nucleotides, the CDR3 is TGTGCCAGCAGCTTAGCGCAAGGCCGACAGGGGCAGTACTTC. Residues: CASSLAQGRQGQYF.